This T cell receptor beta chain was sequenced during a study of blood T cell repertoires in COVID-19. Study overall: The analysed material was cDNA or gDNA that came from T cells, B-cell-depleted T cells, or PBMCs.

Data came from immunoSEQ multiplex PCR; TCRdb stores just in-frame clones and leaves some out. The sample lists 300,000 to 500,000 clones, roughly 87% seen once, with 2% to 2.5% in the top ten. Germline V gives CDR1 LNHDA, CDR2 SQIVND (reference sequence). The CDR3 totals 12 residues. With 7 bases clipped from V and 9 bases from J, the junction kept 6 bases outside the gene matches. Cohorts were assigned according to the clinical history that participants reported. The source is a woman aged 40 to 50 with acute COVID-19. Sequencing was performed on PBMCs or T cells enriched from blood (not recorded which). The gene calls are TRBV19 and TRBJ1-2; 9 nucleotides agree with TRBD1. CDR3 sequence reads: CASNPGQGRYTF. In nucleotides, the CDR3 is TGTGCCAGTAACCCGGGACAGGGACGCTACACCTTC.